These 8 T cell receptor beta chains share one sample of origin, sequenced in a study of blood T cell repertoires in COVID-19. Sequenced by immunoSEQ multiplex PCR; TCRdb stores in-frame clones only, minus some. Of about 280,000 clones listed, about 91% were seen once; the top ten hold approximately 3%. The sequenced material came from PBMCs or T cells enriched from blood (not recorded which). Receptors originate from a man in his forties who had been exposed to COVID-19.

The DNA for the CDR3 is TGTGCCAGCAGCTTAGACAGGGGTCGCACAGATACGCAGTATTTT. Protein product: CASSLDRGRTDTQYF. The chain uses TRBV7-9 and TRBJ2-3; 7 bases map to TRBD1. The CDR3 spans 15 residues. In germline, CDR1 is SEHNR, CDR2 FQNEAQ (reference sequence). With 1 base clipped from V and 1 base from J, the junction kept 2 bases outside the gene matches.

The chain employs TRBV3-1 (or the pseudogene TRBV3-2) and TRBJ2-1, with 8 bases identical to TRBD1. Trimming took 3 bases from V and 5 from J; bases not matched to a gene: 12. This CDR3 is 17 amino acids long. Germline V gives CDR1 LGHDT, CDR2 YNNKEL (reference sequence). The CDR3 protein is CASSQPRQGRWNNEQFF. CDR3 DNA: TGTGCCAGCAGCCAGCCGAGACAGGGGCGGTGGAACAATGAGCAGTTCTTC.

CDR3 nucleotide sequence: TGTGCCAGCACTCGGCAGGGGGCATCCTACAATGAGCAGTTCTTC. Encoded protein: CASTRQGASYNEQFF. The gene calls are TRBV27 and TRBJ2-1; 8 bases are shared with TRBD1. Germline assignment: CDR1 MNHEY and CDR2 SMNVEV (reference sequence). Trimming removed 7 bases from V and 1 base from J; junction bases left unmatched: 6. The CDR3 extends over 15 amino acids.

The chain combines TRBV11-2 with TRBJ2-5; maybe TRBD1 (6 bases). CDR3 length equals 17 residues. Germline V lookup: CDR1 SGHAT, CDR2 FQNNGV. V was trimmed by 0 bases and J by 0 bases, leaving 14 bases between them. CDR3: CASSLDWGQLNQETQYF. CDR3 coding DNA: TGTGCCAGCAGCTTAGATTGGGGGCAGTTGAACCAAGAGACCCAGTACTTC. Full variable domain (missing parts from reference TRBV11-2 and TRBJ2-5): EAGVAQSPRYKIIEKRQSVAFWCNPISGHATLYWYQQILGQGPKLLIQFQNNGVVDDSQLPKDRFSAERLKGVDSTLKIQPAKLEDSAVYLCASSLDWGQLNQETQYFGPGTRLLVL.

This chain links TRBV5-1 with TRBJ2-3, with a possible D match to TRBD1 (6 bases). Germline V lookup: CDR1 SGHRS, CDR2 YFSETQ. The CDR3 is 15 residues long. V lost 0 bases, J lost 0 bases, and 8 bases lay in between. CDR3 loop: CASSLAGTSTDTQYF. The CDR3 coding sequence is TGCGCCAGCAGCTTGGCCGGGACAAGCACAGATACGCAGTATTTT.

J is TRBJ1-5 and V is TRBV7-2; D call uncertain. The CDR3 runs 13 residues. The V end was cut by 0 bases, the J end by 11 bases, with 11 bases between. Germline V gene lookup returns CDR1 SGHTA and CDR2 FQGNSA. The DNA of the CDR3 is TGTGCCAGCAGCTTAGCGCCAACTAGGTCCCAGCATTTT. Amino acids: CASSLAPTRSQHF.

This clone was detected only once. The chain uses TRBV11-2 and TRBJ2-7; 11 positions agree with TRBD2. The CDR3 is 14 amino acids. The germline gives CDR1 SGHAT, CDR2 FQNNGV. With V trimmed by 6 bases and J by 2 bases, 3 bases remained unmatched. The CDR3 bases are TGTGCCAGCAGACGACTAGCGGGAACCTACGAGCAGTACTTC. Encoded protein: CASRRLAGTYEQYF.

The chain links TRBV7-9 to TRBJ1-2; 7 bases match TRBD1. Trimming cost V 1 base and J 4 bases; bases outside gene matches: 3. The CDR3 is 14 amino acids. Per germline, CDR1 SEHNR and CDR2 FQNEAQ (reference sequence). The CDR3 DNA reads as TGTGCCAGCAGCTTAGGAGACAGGGTCTATGGCTACACCTTC. Residues: CASSLGDRVYGYTF.